A single T cell receptor (beta chain) is shown here with its context. The antigen is not known. Germline V gives CDR1 KGHSH, CDR2 LQKENI. Between the trimmed V and J ends, which lost 3 bases and 6 bases, there was a span of 13 bases. The CDR3 has 14 residues. Sequencing used immunoSEQ multiplex PCR; TCRdb keeps in-frame clones, though not all of them. The sample lists about 76,000 clones, less than 90% occurring once. These data are taken from a study of T cell clones after liver transplantation. Study overall: Liver transplant recipients had immunosuppression withdrawal attempted within 2 years.

Findings and limits, study-wide: The donor-reactive repertoire was only partly measurable in a couple of subjects, lacking donor cells.

V and J are TRBV18 and TRBJ2-3; D uncertain. The clonotype comes from a human patient who received a liver transplant. Some of the T cells may derive from the graft donor. This specimen consisted of CD4+ T cells from blood, obtained at the 22-month timepoint. The CDR3 loop is CASSPAKKGDTQYF. CDR3 in DNA: TGTGCCAGCTCACCGGCCAAAAAAGGGGATACGCAGTATTTT.